Below are 8 T cell receptor beta chains sequenced from a single sample in a study of blood T cell repertoires in COVID-19 (dated by TCRdb to the early 2020s). Libraries were built with the immunoSEQ multiplex PCR assay. TCRdb carries this immuneACCESS record with in-frame sequences only. Its versions omit some clonotypes, under half of them owing to an unresolved V gene in the studies checked, with the rest unexplained. For this sample the table gives 250,000 to 350,000 clones, of which about 90% were detected only once. The ten largest clones take up about 8% of the sample. The sequenced sample consisted of peripheral blood. These receptors all stem from a woman in her 50s who had recovered from COVID-19.

V gene TRBV10-3 combines with J gene TRBJ1-1, with a tentative D call TRBD1 (5 bases). Deletions cut 10 bases from V and 1 base from J, with 16 bases between. The length of the CDR3 is 14 residues. Germline lookup yields CDR1 ENHRY and CDR2 SYGVKD. The CDR3 spells CATRLGGANTEAFF. The CDR3 region has the DNA TGTGCCACCAGACTGGGGGGAGCGAACACTGAAGCTTTCTTT.

CDR3 nucleotides: TGTGCCAGCAGCTTTGGGACAGGGAAAGCTTTCTTT. This codes for CASSFGTGKAFF. This chain links TRBV7-2 with TRBJ1-1, with 9 bases fitting TRBD1. Germline lookup yields CDR1 SGHTA and CDR2 FQGNSA. The CDR3 consists of 12 residues. Germline trimming cut 3 bases from V and 9 bases from J; bases unmatched to any gene: 2.

The chain couples TRBV5-4 to TRBJ2-5; 7 positions agree with TRBD1. The germline V gene has CDR1 SGHNT and CDR2 YYREEE (reference sequence). The CDR3 is made up of 15 amino acids. V was pared by 0 bases and J by 4 bases, with 6 bases of the junction left unmatched. CDR3 in amino acids: CASSLVGQITETQYF. CDR3 DNA sequence: TGTGCCAGCAGCTTGGTGGGACAGATCACAGAGACCCAGTACTTC.

The rearrangement uses TRBV9 and TRBJ2-5; possibly TRBD2 for D (6 bases). CDR3 length: 14 residues. Looked up from germline, CDR1 is SGDLS and CDR2 is YYNGEE. V was pared by 0 bases and J by 0 bases, with 6 bases between. CDR3 sequence: CASSVGDYQETQYF. CDR3 nucleotides: TGTGCCAGCAGCGTAGGGGACTACCAAGAGACCCAGTACTTC. Complete variable domain (other parts from reference TRBV9 and TRBJ2-5): DSGVTQTPKHLITATGQRVTLRCSPRSGDLSVYWYQQSLDQGLQFLIQYYNGEERAKGNILERFSAQQFPDLHSELNLSSLELGDSALYFCASSVGDYQETQYFGPGTRLLVL.

This chain joins TRBV30 and TRBJ2-2, with 9 bases aligning to TRBD2. CDR3 length: 14 amino acids. Germline CDR1 reads GTSNPN; CDR2 reads SVGIG (reference sequence). The V gene end was trimmed by 3 bases and the J gene end by 4 bases; junction bases not matched to a gene: 3. As DNA, the CDR3 is TGTGCCTGGAGGGTACTAGCGGGCACCGGGGAGCTGTTTTTT. Amino acid sequence: CAWRVLAGTGELFF.

The chain employs TRBV15 and TRBJ1-2; a weak D match, TRBD1 (6 bases). The CDR3 is 16 residues long. Per germline, CDR1 LNHNV and CDR2 YYDKDF (reference sequence). V was clipped by 4 bases and J by 3 bases, with 18 bases between them. The CDR3 here is CATSKRSRTDHYGYTF. CDR3 nucleotides: TGTGCCACCAGCAAGAGGAGCAGGACAGACCACTATGGCTACACCTTC. The variable domain in full, with the rest retrieved from reference TRBV15 and TRBJ1-2, is DAMVIQNPRYQVTQFGKPVTLSCSQTLNHNVMYWYQQKSSQAPKLLFHYYDKDFNNEADTPDNFQSRRPNTSFCFLDIRSPGLGDTAMYLCATSKRSRTDHYGYTFGSGTRLTVV.

The V gene is TRBV6-1, the J gene TRBJ1-6; possible D gene TRBD1, 5 bases. The germline V and J ends were trimmed by 0 bases and 9 bases, with 15 bases remaining between them. The CDR3 totals 16 residues. Germline V CDR1 and CDR2: MNHNS, SASEGT. CDR3 sequence: CASSEAILRGGSPLHF. CDR3 DNA sequence: TGTGCCAGCAGTGAAGCAATTCTAAGGGGTGGTTCACCCCTCCACTTT.

This clone came up a few times. V gene TRBV15 combines with J gene TRBJ2-7, with D perhaps TRBD2 (5 bases). Germline CDR1 LNHNV, CDR2 YYDKDF (reference sequence). Trimming took off 1 base at V and 3 bases at J, with 10 bases between the two ends. This CDR3 comprises 14 residues. The CDR3 protein is CATSRGAGSYEQYF. The CDR3, as DNA: TGTGCCACCAGCAGAGGCGCGGGTAGCTACGAGCAGTACTTC. Using reference TRBV15 and TRBJ2-7 for the parts outside the CDR3, the full variable domain is DAMVIQNPRYQVTQFGKPVTLSCSQTLNHNVMYWYQQKSSQAPKLLFHYYDKDFNNEADTPDNFQSRRPNTSFCFLDIRSPGLGDTAMYLCATSRGAGSYEQYFGPGTRLTVT.